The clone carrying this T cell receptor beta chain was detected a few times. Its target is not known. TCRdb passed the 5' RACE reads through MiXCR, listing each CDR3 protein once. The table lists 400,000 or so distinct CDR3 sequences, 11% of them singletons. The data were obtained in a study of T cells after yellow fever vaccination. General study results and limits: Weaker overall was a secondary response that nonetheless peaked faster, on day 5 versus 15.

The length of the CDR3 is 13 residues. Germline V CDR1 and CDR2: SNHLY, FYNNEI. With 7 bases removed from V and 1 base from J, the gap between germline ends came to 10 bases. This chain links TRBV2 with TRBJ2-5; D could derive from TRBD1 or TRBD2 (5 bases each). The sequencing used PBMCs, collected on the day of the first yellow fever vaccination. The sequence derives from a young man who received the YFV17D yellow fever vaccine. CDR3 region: CASTRDAQETQYF. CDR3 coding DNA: TGTGCCAGCACGAGGGACGCCCAAGAGACCCAGTACTTC.